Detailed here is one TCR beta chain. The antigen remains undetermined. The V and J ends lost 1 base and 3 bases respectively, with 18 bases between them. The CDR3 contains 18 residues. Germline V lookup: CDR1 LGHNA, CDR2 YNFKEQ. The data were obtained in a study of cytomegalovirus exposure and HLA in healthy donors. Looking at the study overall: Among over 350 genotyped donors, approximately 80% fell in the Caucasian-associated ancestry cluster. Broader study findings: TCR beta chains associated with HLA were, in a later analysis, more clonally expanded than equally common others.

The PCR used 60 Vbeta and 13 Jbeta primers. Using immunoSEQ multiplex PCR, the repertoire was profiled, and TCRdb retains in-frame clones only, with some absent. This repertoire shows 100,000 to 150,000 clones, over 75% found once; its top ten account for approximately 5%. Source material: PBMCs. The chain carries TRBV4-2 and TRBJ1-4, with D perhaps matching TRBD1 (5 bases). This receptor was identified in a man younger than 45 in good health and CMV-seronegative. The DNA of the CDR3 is TGTGCCAGCAGCCAAGTTGCCCTCGGGGGGGACTCTAATGAAAAACTGTTTTTT. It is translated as CASSQVALGGDSNEKLFF.